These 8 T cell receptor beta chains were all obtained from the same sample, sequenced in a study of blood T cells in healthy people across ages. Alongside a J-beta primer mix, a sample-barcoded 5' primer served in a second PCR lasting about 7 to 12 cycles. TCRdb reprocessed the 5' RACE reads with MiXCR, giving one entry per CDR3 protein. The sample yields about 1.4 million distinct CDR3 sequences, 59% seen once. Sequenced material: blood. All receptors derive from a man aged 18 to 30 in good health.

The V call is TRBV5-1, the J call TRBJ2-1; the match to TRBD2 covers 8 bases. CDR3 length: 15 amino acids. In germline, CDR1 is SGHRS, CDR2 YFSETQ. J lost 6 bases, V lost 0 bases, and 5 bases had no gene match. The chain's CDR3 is CASSLGGGRFNEQFF. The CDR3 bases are TGCGCCAGCAGCTTGGGCGGGGGGCGATTCAATGAGCAGTTCTTC.

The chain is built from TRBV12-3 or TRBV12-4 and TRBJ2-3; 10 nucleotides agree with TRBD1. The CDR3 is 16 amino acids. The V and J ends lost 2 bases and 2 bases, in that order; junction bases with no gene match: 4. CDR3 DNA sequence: TGTGCCAGCAGTTTAAGGGACAGGGGTTACACAGATACGCAGTATTTT. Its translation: CASSLRDRGYTDTQYF.

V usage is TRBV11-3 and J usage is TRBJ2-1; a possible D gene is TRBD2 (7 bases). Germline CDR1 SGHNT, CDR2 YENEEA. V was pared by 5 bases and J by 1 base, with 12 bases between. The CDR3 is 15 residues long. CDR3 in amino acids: CASSDRGASYNEQFF. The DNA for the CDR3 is TGTGCCAGCAGCGACCGGGGGGCGTCCTACAATGAGCAGTTCTTC.

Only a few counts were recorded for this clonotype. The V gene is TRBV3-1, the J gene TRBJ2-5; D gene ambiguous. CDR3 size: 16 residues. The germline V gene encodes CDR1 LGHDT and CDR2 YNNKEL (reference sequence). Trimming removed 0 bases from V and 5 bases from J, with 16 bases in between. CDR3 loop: CASSQDKPYLGETQYF. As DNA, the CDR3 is TGTGCCAGCAGCCAAGACAAGCCCTATCTAGGGGAGACCCAGTACTTC.

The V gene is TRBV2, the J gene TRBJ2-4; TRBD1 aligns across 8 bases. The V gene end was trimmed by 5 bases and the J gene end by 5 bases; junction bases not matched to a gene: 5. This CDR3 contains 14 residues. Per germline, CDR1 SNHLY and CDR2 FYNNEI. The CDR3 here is CASSPDRVQNIQYF. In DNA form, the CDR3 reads TGTGCCAGCAGTCCGGACAGGGTCCAAAACATTCAGTACTTC. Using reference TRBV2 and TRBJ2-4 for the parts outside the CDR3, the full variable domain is EPEVTQTPSHQVTQMGQEVILRCVPISNHLYFYWYRQILGQKVEFLVSFYNNEISEKSEIFDDQFSVERPDGSNFTLKIRSTKLEDSAMYFCASSPDRVQNIQYFGAGTRLSVL.

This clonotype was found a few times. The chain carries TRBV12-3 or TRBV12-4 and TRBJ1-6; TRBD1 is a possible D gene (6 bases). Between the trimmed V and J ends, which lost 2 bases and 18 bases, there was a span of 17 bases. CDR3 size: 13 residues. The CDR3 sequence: CASSLRETGRYHF. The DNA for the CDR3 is TGTGCCAGCAGTTTAAGAGAGACAGGACGGTACCACTTT.

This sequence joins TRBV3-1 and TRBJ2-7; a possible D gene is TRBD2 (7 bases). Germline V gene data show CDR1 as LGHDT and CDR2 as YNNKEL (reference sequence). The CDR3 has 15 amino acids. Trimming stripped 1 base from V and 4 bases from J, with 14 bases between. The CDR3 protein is CASSQGGGAMYEQYF. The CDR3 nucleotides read TGTGCCAGCAGCCAAGGCGGGGGCGCCATGTACGAGCAGTACTTC.

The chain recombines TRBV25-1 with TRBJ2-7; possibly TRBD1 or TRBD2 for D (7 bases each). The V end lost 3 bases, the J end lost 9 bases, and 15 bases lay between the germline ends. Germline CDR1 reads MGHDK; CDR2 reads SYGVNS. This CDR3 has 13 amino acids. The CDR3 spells CASSEGEGATQYF. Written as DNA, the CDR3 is TGTGCCAGCAGTGAGGGGGAGGGGGCTACGCAGTACTTC.